This entry is about one TCR beta chain. Antigen: not known. These data come from a study of early T cells in non-severe SARS-CoV-2 infection. Study-wide results and limits: Anti-spike CD8 responses were favored in VDJdb matching, and private and CD4 specificities were missed.

TCRdb passed the 5' RACE reads through MiXCR, listing each CDR3 protein once. Of about 80,000 distinct CDR3 sequences listed, less than 15% are singletons. V shed 1 base and J 0 bases; nucleotides not matched to a gene: 12. The CDR3 spans 18 residues. Germline loops: CDR1 DFQATT, CDR2 SNEGSKA (reference sequence). The chain is built from TRBV20-1 and TRBJ2-1; the match to TRBD2 covers 7 bases. The receptor comes from an adult who was a healthcare worker with PCR-confirmed SARS-CoV-2 infection or an uninfected control (not recorded which). The donor label of this sample is uncertain. The sample was whole blood, taken at baseline. In DNA, the CDR3 is TGCAGTGCTAGAGGTGGGGTCCCGGGGGGAGGCTCCTACAATGAGCAGTTCTTC. Protein sequence: CSARGGVPGGGSYNEQFF.